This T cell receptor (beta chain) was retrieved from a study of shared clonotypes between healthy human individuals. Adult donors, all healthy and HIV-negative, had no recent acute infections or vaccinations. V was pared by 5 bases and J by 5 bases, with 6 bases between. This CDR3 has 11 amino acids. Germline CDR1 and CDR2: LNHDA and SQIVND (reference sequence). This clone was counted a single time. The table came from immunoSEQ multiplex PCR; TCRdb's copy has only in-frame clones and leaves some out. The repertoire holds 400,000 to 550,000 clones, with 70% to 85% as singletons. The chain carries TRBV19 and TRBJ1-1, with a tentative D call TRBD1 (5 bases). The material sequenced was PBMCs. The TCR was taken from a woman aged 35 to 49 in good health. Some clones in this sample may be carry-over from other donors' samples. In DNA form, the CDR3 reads TGTGCCAGTAGTCGACAGACTGAAGCTTTCTTT. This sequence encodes CASSRQTEAFF.